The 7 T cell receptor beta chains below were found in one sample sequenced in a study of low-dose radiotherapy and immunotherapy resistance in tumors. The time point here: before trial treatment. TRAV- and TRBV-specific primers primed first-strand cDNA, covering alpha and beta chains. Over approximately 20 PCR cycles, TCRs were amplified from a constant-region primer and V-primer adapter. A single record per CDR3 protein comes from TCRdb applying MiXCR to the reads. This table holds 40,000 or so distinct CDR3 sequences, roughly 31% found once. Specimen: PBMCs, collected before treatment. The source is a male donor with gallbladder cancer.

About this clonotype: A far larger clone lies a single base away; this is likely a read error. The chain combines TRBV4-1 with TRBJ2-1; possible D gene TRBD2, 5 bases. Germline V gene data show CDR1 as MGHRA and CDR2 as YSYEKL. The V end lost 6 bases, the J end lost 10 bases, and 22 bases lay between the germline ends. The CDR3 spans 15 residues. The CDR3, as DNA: TGCGCCAGCAGGGAGGCGGTTTTAAGCCACACCGAGCAGTTCTTC. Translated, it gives CASREAVLSHTEQFF.

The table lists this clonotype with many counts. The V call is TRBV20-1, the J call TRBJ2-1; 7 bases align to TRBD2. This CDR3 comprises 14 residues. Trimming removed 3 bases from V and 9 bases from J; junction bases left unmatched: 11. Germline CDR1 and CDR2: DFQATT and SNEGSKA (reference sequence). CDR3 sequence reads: CSASPTSLLGEQFF. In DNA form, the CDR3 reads TGCAGTGCTAGCCCGACTAGCCTGCTTGGTGAGCAGTTCTTC.

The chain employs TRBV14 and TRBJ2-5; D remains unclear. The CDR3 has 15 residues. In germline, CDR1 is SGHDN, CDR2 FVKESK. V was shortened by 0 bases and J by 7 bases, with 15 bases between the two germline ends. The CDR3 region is CASSQDSMNAGTQYF. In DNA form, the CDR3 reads TGTGCCAGCAGCCAAGATAGTATGAACGCCGGGACCCAGTACTTC.

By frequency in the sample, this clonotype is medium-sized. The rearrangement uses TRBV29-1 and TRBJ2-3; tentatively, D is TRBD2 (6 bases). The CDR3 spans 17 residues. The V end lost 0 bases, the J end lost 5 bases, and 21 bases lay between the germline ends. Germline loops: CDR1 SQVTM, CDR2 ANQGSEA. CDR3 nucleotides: TGCAGCGTTGAAGATTGGAGGGACGAGCGGGTCGTAGATACGCAGTATTTT. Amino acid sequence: CSVEDWRDERVVDTQYF.

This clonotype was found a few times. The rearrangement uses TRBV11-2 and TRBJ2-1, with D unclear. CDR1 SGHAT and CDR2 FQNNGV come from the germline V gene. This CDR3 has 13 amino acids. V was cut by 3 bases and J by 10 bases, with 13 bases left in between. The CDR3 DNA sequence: TGTGCCAGCAGCTTCGGCTCGGCCGCAGAGCAGTTCTTC. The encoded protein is CASSFGSAAEQFF.

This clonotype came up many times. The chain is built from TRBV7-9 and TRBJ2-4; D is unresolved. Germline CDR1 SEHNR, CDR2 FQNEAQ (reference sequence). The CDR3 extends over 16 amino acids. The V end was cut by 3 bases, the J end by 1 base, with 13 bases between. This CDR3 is CASSFLVSRAKNIQYF. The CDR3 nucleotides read TGTGCCAGCAGCTTCTTAGTGAGTCGGGCCAAAAACATTCAGTACTTC.

CDR3 amino acids: CSVEEQDEQYF. DNA of the CDR3: TGCAGCGTTGAAGAGCAGGACGAGCAGTACTTC. V gene TRBV29-1 combines with J gene TRBJ2-7, with D uncertain. Germline lookup yields CDR1 SQVTM and CDR2 ANQGSEA. CDR3 length: 11 amino acids. The V gene lost 0 bases and the J gene lost 5 bases, with 5 bases spanning the gap.